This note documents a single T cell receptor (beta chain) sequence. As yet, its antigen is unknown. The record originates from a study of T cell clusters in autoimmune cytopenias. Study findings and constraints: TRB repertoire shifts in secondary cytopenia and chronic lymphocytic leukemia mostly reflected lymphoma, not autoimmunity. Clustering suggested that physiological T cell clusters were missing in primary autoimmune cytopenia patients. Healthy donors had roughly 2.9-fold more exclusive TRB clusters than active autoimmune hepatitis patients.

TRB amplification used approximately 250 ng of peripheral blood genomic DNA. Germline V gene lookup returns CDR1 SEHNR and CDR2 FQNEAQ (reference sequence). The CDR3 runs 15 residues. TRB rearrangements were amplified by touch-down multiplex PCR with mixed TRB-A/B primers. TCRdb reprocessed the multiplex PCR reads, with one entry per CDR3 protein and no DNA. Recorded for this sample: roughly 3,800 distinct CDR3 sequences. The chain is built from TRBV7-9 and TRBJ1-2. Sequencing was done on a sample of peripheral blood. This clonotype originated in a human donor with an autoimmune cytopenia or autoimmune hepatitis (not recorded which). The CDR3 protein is CASSLLSLRVDGYTF.